The rows below give T cell receptor beta chains drawn from one sample of a study of blood T cell repertoires in COVID-19. Here immunoSEQ multiplex PCR was the method, and the copy in TCRdb shows in-frame clones only, minus some. The table includes 30,000 to 35,000 clones, approximately 83% detected once. The sequenced material came from peripheral blood. The source is a man aged 50 to 60 with acute or convalescent COVID-19. Both conserved end residues are trimmed from each CDR3. Clone size is shown for a subset of rows, as once, few, many or a class of expanded clone.

>TRBV19|NA
ASRHREGNTEAF
>TRBV5-4|NA
ASSFDRTLYEQY
>TRBV5-6|once
ASSWTGTDYNEQF
>TRBV11-2|NA
ASSFGLAGGPSY
>TRBV19|few
ASSTQGGDSPLH
>TRBV5-5|NA
ASSPGTSGGRPQF
>TRBV4-2|NA
ASSQGEAGGSSETQY
>TRBV5-8|NA
ARQKGESTYNEQF
>TRBV5-1|NA
ASSLDPGKNEQF
>TRBV4-1|NA
ASSQEWAGEGTEAF
>TRBV6-1|NA
ASSASLSGQKAPRRY
>TRBV9|NA
ASSVGRNQGANNEKLF
>TRBV3-1/TRBV3-2|NA
ASSQEGANIQY
>TRBV24-1|NA
ATSVSGSYNEQF
>TRBV7-8|NA
ASSLWSPQGQY
>TRBV25-1|few
ASKERGGMNTEAF
>TRBV29-1|NA
SVLQGSGANVLT
>TRBV2|NA
ASSERGKAYEQY
>TRBV5-4|NA
ASSFWNSGETQY
>TRBV21-1|NA
ASSKALGTGPSGANVLT
>TRBV3-1/TRBV3-2|once
ASSRTGGNEKLF
>TRBV5-1|NA
ASSHRGISSYNEQF
>TRBV6-5|NA
ASSYLGQSYGYT
>TRBV7-9|NA
ASSVLTGRNSPLH
>TRBV18|once
ASSPQGANEKLF
>TRBV5-1|NA
ASRSGTAGLYNSPLH